This T cell receptor (beta chain) was identified in a study of CD8+ T cells in alopecia areata. The study, taken as a whole, reports: Clonality exceeded that of normal scalp in lesional scalp, most notably in alopecia totalis/universalis. Resident alphabeta T-cell populations of normal skin are likewise subject to sequencing in scalp samples. Among patients, TCR sharing was less clear than in mice, a difference possibly due in part to HLA diversity in the patient population.

Peripheral blood and lesional scalp punch biopsies came from alopecia areata patients. This clone was picked up a small number of times. The antigen remains undetermined. Extracted RNA was reverse transcribed into cDNA, the sequencing template. The data were produced by immunoSEQ multiplex PCR, yet TCRdb's version contains in-frame clones alone and is incomplete. The sample holds 120,000 or so clones, about 50% seen once. The CDR3 runs 12 residues. Germline CDR1 is SQVTM and CDR2 is ANQGSEA. V was trimmed by 5 bases and J by 8 bases, leaving 12 bases between them. What was sequenced was NKG2D-low CD8+ T cells sorted from blood. This clonotype was sampled from a human donor with alopecia areata. The V and J genes are TRBV29-1 and TRBJ2-2, with D perhaps TRBD1 (6 bases). CDR3 residues: CSVQQGTGELFF. CDR3 DNA sequence: TGCAGCGTTCAACAGGGTACTGGGGAGCTGTTTTTT.